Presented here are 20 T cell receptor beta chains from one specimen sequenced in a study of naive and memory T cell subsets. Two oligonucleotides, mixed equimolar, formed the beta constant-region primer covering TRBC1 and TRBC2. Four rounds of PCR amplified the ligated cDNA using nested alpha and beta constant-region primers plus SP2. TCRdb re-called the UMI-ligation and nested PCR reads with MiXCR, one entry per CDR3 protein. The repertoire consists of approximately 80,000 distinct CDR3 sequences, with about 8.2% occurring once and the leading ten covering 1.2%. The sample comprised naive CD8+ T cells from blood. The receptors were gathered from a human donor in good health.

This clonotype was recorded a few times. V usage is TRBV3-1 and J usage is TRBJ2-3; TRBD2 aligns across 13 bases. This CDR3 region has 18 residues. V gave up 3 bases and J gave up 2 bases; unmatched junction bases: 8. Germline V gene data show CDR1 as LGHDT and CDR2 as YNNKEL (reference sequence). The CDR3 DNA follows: TGTGCCAGCAGCCAGAGTCCCGGGACTAGCGGGAACACAGATACGCAGTATTTT. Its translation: CASSQSPGTSGNTDTQYF.

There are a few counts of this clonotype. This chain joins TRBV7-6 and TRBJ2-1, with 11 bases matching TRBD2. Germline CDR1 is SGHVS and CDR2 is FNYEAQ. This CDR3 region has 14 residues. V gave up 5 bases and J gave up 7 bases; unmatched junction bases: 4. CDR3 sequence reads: CASSPRTSGNEQFF. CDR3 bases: TGTGCCAGCAGCCCCCGGACTAGCGGGAATGAGCAGTTCTTC. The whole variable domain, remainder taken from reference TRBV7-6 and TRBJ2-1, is GAGVSQSPRYKVTKRGQDVALRCDPISGHVSLYWYRQALGQGPEFLTYFNYEAQQDKSGLPNDRFSAERPEGSISTLTIQRTEQRDSAMYRCASSPRTSGNEQFFGPGTRLTVL.

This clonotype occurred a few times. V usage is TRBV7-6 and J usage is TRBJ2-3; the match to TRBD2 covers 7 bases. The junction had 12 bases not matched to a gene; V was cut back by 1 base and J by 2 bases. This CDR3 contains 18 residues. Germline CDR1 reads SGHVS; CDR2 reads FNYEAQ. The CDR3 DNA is TGTGCCAGCAGCTTAGATATGAGCGGGAATACTATCACAGATACGCAGTATTTT. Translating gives CASSLDMSGNTITDTQYF.

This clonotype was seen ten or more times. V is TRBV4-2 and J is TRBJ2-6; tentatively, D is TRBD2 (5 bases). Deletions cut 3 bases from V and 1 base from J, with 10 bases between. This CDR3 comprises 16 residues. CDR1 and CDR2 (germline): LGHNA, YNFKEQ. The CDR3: CASSQKEGSGANVLTF. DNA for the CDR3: TGTGCCAGCAGCCAGAAAGAGGGTTCTGGGGCCAACGTCCTGACTTTC.

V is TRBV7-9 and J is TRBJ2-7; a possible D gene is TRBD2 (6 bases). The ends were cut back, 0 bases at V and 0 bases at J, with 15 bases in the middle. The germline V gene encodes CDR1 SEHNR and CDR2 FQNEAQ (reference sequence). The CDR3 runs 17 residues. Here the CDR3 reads CASSLAGRLFDSYEQYF. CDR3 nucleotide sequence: TGTGCCAGCAGCTTAGCGGGGAGGCTTTTCGACTCCTACGAGCAGTACTTC.

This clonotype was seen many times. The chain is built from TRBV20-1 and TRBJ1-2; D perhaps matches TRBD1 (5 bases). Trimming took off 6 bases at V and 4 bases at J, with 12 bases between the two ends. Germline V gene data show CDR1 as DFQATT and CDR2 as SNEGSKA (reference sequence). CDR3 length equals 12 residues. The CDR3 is CSADREPYGYTF. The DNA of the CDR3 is TGCAGTGCCGACAGAGAACCCTATGGCTACACCTTC.

Here the CDR3 DNA reads TGTGCCAGCCGAATTAAGGGCCGCGTTTACAATGAGCAGTTCTTC. The encoded protein is CASRIKGRVYNEQFF. The rearrangement joins TRBV27 to TRBJ2-1; unclear D gene. The ends were cut back, 8 bases at V and 4 bases at J, with 18 bases in the middle. This CDR3 has 15 amino acids. CDR1 and CDR2 (germline): MNHEY, SMNVEV (reference sequence).

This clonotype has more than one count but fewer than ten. The CDR3 nucleotides read TGTGCCAGCAGTGGCGCCCCCATTCAAGGGGTTTTGAGCAATCAGCCCCAGCATTTT. Its translation: CASSGAPIQGVLSNQPQHF. V usage is TRBV2 and J usage is TRBJ1-5, with TRBD1 as a possible D gene (5 bases). Germline V gene sequence: CDR1 SNHLY, CDR2 FYNNEI. V dropped 4 bases and J dropped 1 base, with 23 bases sitting between them. CDR3 size: 19 residues.

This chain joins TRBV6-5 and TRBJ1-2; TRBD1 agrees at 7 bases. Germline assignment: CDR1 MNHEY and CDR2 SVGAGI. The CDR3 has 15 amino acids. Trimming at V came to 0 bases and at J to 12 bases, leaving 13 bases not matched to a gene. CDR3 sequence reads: CASSYSRQGGDGDTF. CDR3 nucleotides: TGTGCCAGCAGTTACTCACGACAGGGTGGTGACGGCGACACCTTC.

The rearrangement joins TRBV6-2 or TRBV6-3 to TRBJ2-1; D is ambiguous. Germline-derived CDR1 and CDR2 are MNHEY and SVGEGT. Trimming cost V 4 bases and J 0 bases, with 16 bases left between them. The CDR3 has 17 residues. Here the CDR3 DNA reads TGTGCCAGCAGTTCAAATCAAGGTGCCGTCTCCTACAATGAGCAGTTCTTC. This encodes CASSSNQGAVSYNEQFF.

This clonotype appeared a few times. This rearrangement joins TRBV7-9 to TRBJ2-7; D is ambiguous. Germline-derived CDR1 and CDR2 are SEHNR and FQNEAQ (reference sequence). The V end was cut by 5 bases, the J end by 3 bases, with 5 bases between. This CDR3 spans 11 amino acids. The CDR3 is CASSVDYEQYF. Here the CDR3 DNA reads TGTGCCAGCAGCGTCGACTACGAGCAGTACTTC. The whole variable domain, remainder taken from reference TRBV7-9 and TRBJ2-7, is DTGVSQNPRHKITKRGQNVTFRCDPISEHNRLYWYRQTLGQGPEFLTYFQNEAQLEKSRLLSDRFSAERPKGSFSTLEIQRTEQGDSAMYLCASSVDYEQYFGPGTRLTVT.

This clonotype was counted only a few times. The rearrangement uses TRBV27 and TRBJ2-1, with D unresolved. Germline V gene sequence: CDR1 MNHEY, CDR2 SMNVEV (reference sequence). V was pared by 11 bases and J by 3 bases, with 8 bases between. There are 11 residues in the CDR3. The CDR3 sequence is CASKVYNEQFF. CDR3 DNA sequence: TGTGCCTCCAAGGTCTACAATGAGCAGTTCTTC.

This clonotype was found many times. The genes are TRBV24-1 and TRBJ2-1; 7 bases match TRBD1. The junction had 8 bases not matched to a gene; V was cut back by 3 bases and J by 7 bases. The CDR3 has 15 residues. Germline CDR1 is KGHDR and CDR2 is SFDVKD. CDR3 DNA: TGTGCCACCAGTGATCGTCGACAGGGTGAGAATGAGCAGTTCTTC. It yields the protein CATSDRRQGENEQFF.

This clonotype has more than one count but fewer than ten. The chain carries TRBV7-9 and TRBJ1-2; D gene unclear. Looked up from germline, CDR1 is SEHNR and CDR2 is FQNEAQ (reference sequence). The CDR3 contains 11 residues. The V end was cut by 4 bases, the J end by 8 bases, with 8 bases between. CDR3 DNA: TGTGCCAGCAGCTCCATAGGGGGCTACACCTTC. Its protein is CASSSIGGYTF.

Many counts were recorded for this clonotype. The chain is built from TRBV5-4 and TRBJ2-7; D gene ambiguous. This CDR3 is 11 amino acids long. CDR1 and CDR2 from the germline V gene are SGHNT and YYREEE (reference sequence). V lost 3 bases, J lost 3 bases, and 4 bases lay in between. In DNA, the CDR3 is TGTGCCAGCAGCTCTCTCTACGAGCAGTACTTC. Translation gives CASSSLYEQYF.

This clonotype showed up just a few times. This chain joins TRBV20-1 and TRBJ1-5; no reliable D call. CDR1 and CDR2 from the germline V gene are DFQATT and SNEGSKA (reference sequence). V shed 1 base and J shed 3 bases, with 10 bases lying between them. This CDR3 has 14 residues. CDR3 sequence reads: CSARVGRPNQPQHF. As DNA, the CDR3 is TGCAGTGCTAGAGTTGGGCGGCCCAATCAGCCCCAGCATTTT.

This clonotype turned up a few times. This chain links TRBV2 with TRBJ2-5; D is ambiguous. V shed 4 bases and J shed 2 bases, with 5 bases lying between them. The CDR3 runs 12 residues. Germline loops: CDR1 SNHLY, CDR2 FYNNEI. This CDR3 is CASSGAQETQYF. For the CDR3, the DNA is TGTGCCAGCAGTGGGGCGCAAGAGACCCAGTACTTC.

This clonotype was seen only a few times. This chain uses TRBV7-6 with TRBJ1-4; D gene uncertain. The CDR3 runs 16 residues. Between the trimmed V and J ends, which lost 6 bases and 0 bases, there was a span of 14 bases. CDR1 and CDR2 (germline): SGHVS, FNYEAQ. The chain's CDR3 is CASSQFYSSTNEKLFF. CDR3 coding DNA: TGTGCCAGCAGTCAATTTTACAGCTCAACTAATGAAAAACTGTTTTTT. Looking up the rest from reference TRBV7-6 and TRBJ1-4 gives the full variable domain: GAGVSQSPRYKVTKRGQDVALRCDPISGHVSLYWYRQALGQGPEFLTYFNYEAQQDKSGLPNDRFSAERPEGSISTLTIQRTEQRDSAMYRCASSQFYSSTNEKLFFGSGTQLSVL.

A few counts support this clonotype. CDR3: CSFPPSGRSNSDTQYF. CDR3 bases: TGCAGCTTTCCACCTAGCGGGAGGTCGAATTCAGATACGCAGTATTTT. The chain combines TRBV29-1 with TRBJ2-3; 11 nucleotides match TRBD2. CDR3 length: 16 amino acids. Germline lookup yields CDR1 SQVTM and CDR2 ANQGSEA. The V gene end was trimmed by 8 bases and the J gene end by 4 bases; junction bases not matched to a gene: 14.

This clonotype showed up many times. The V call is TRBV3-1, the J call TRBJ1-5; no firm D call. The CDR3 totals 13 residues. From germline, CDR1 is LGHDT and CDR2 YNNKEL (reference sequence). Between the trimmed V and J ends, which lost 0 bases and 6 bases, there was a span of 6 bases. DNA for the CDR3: TGTGCCAGCAGCCAAGATGTCCGTCAGCCCCAGCATTTT. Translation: CASSQDVRQPQHF.